These T cell receptor beta chains were read from a single sample in a study of human T cells and chemical hapten exposure. Using its own MiXCR run on the RACE reads, TCRdb lists one record per CDR3 protein. The sample shows roughly 260,000 distinct CDR3 sequences, approximately 8.6% of them seen only once. The input for sequencing was whole blood, taken in connection with sensitization to the hapten diphenylcyclopropenone (DPC). The receptors come from a woman between 40 and 50 years old with alopecia areata. Some clones in this sample may be carry-over from other donors' samples. Each CDR3 is given with its conserved first and last residue. The order of the fields is D gene, J gene, V gene, clone size, CDR3 protein, CDR3 DNA. D genes are given only for firm matches. Some rows mark clone size as missing; the rest say once, few, many or name a class of expanded clone.

>TRBD2|TRBJ2-3|TRBV7-9|-
CASSLGRLAGAERTDTQYF
TGTGCCAGCAGCTTAGGGCGACTAGCGGGAGCCGAGAGAACAGATACGCAGTATTTT
>TRBD1|TRBJ2-2|TRBV5-1|few
CASSLSGQGGTGELFF
TGCGCCAGCAGCTTATCGGGACAGGGAGGCACCGGGGAGCTGTTTTTT
>TRBD1|TRBJ2-1|TRBV29-1|many
CSVWGTGEHNEQFF
TGCAGCGTATGGGGGACAGGGGAACACAATGAGCAGTTCTTC
>TRBD2|TRBJ2-1|TRBV9|few
CASSVGAGGLDEQFF
TGTGCCAGCAGCGTAGGAGCGGGAGGTTTGGATGAGCAGTTCTTC
>-|TRBJ2-5|TRBV19|-
CASSADRAKETQYF
TGTGCCAGTAGTGCAGACAGAGCGAAAGAGACCCAGTACTTC
>-|TRBJ2-3|TRBV12-3/TRBV12-4|many
CASKGGTTDTQYF
TGTGCCAGCAAGGGGGGCACTACAGATACGCAGTATTTT
>TRBD1|TRBJ1-4|TRBV13|-
CASSLGLPGQGEKLFF
TGTGCCAGCAGCTTAGGCTTGCCGGGACAGGGAGAAAAACTGTTTTTT
>TRBD1|TRBJ1-5|TRBV6-6|-
CASSYWDRGFRGSNQPQHF
TGTGCCAGCAGTTACTGGGACAGGGGGTTCAGGGGTAGCAATCAGCCCCAGCATTTT
>TRBD1|TRBJ1-1|TRBV6-2/TRBV6-3|many
CASRQGQYYEAFF
TGTGCCAGCAGACAGGGACAGTACTATGAAGCTTTCTTT
>TRBD1|TRBJ2-3|TRBV11-3|few
CASSSGQGVLDTQYF
TGTGCCAGCAGTTCCGGACAGGGGGTGTTAGATACGCAGTATTTT
>-|TRBJ1-1|TRBV5-1|-
CASSLVGIPNTEAFF
TGCGCCAGCAGCTTGGTGGGCATACCGAACACTGAAGCTTTCTTT
>-|TRBJ2-7|TRBV29-1|few
CSVEENGQKGQYF
TGCAGCGTTGAAGAAAACGGACAGAAGGGGCAGTACTTC
>-|TRBJ2-7|TRBV7-9|-
CASSRAIEQYF
TGTGCCAGCAGCCGAGCGATCGAGCAGTACTTC
>-|TRBJ1-1|TRBV27|-
CASSFTRTNTEAFF
TGTGCCAGCAGTTTCACGAGGACGAACACTGAAGCTTTCTTT
>-|TRBJ1-2|TRBV7-9|-
CASSSLGLWGYGYTF
TGTGCCAGCAGCTCCCTGGGACTCTGGGGCTATGGCTACACCTTC
>TRBD1|TRBJ2-5|TRBV6-5|-
CAGSRLTGAPSETQYF
TGTGCCGGCAGCCGACTGACAGGGGCCCCCAGCGAGACCCAGTACTTC
>-|TRBJ2-2|TRBV9|few
CASSDRNTGELFF
TGTGCCAGCAGCGATCGGAACACCGGGGAGCTGTTTTTT
>-|TRBJ1-1|TRBV6-2/TRBV6-3|-
CASSTYWGTEAFF
TGTGCCAGCAGCACCTATTGGGGAACTGAAGCTTTCTTT
>TRBD1|TRBJ1-5|TRBV12-3/TRBV12-4|-
CASSFRPGQGKEPQHF
TGTGCCAGCAGCTTTAGACCGGGACAGGGTAAGGAGCCCCAGCATTTT
>-|TRBJ2-7|TRBV20-1|-
CSVKTTRKDEQYF
TGCAGTGTCAAAACAACTAGGAAGGACGAGCAGTACTTC
>TRBD1|TRBJ1-1|TRBV6-2/TRBV6-3|few
CASSSGTGPNTEAFF
TGTGCCAGCAGTTCGGGGACAGGTCCGAACACTGAAGCTTTCTTT
>TRBD1|TRBJ2-3|TRBV2|few
CASQGDRVTDTQYF
TGTGCCAGCCAGGGGGACAGGGTCACAGATACGCAGTATTTT
>-|TRBJ1-5|TRBV21-1|few
CASSTGCQPRHF
TGTGCCAGCAGCACAGGGTGCCAGCCCCGGCATTTT
>TRBD1|TRBJ2-1|TRBV12-3/TRBV12-4|-
CASSIRQGEYNEQFF
TGTGCCAGCAGTATACGACAGGGGGAGTACAATGAGCAGTTCTTC
>-|TRBJ1-2|TRBV4-3|-
CASSQAHYGYTF
TGCGCCAGCAGCCAAGCCCACTATGGCTACACCTTC
>-|TRBJ1-2|TRBV12-5|-
CASGPGLGRGYGYTF
TGTGCTAGTGGGCCTGGCCTCGGACGGGGCTATGGCTACACCTTC
>-|TRBJ2-1|TRBV7-8|-
CASSLGSVEQFF
TGTGCCAGCAGCTTAGGATCCGTTGAGCAGTTCTTC
>TRBD1|TRBJ1-3|TRBV7-6|few
CASSLAPGLTGTSGNTIYF
TGTGCCAGCAGCTTAGCCCCCGGGCTGACAGGGACATCTGGAAACACCATATATTTT
>-|TRBJ2-2|TRBV12-3/TRBV12-4|few
CASREGGTGELFF
TGTGCCAGCAGGGAAGGGGGAACCGGGGAGCTGTTTTTT
>-|TRBJ1-1|TRBV20-1|few
CSARRTTTEAFF
TGCAGTGCTAGGCGGACGACCACTGAAGCTTTCTTT
>TRBD2|TRBJ2-1|TRBV6-5|few
CASSYTAGGGNEQFF
TGTGCCAGCAGTTATACAGCGGGAGGTGGTAATGAGCAGTTCTTC
>TRBD2|TRBJ2-1|TRBV3-1|-
CASSQDLLADNEQFF
TGTGCCAGCAGCCAAGATTTACTAGCGGACAATGAGCAGTTCTTC
>-|TRBJ2-5|TRBV7-9|-
CASSLGWGSPRETQYF
TGTGCCAGCAGCTTAGGTTGGGGGTCGCCTAGAGAGACCCAGTACTTC
>TRBD2|TRBJ2-3|TRBV10-3|many
CAIRGSGTLTDTQYF
TGTGCCATCAGGGGTAGCGGGACCCTCACAGATACGCAGTATTTT
>-|TRBJ2-1|TRBV29-1|few
CSVGRGALANEQFF
TGCAGCGTTGGCCGGGGGGCTCTGGCCAATGAGCAGTTCTTC
>-|TRBJ1-5|TRBV20-1|-
CSARDPGGNQPQHF
TGCAGTGCTAGAGATCCAGGGGGCAATCAGCCCCAGCATTTT
>TRBD2|TRBJ2-7|TRBV25-1|-
CASSHPGGGQYEQYF
TGTGCCAGCAGTCACCCCGGGGGGGGGCAATACGAGCAGTACTTC
>-|TRBJ2-3|TRBV28|many
CASSFRVDTQYF
TGTGCCAGCAGTTTTCGTGTAGATACGCAGTATTTT
>-|TRBJ2-4|TRBV7-2|once
CASSSRTENIQYF
TGTGCCAGCAGCTCCCGGACAGAAAACATTCAGTACTTC
>-|TRBJ1-2|TRBV9|few
CASSPGSPAANYGYTF
TGTGCCAGCAGCCCTGGGTCTCCAGCTGCTAACTATGGCTACACCTTC
>TRBD1|TRBJ2-7|TRBV5-1|few
CASSLGADLTGVDEQYF
TGCGCCAGCAGCTTGGGTGCGGACCTGACAGGGGTGGACGAGCAGTACTTC
>-|TRBJ2-4|TRBV12-3/TRBV12-4|few
CASTLMQGLKNIQYF
TGTGCCAGCACCCTGATGCAGGGCTTGAAAAACATTCAGTACTTC
>-|TRBJ1-5|TRBV7-9|-
CASSLAGSSNQPQHF
TGTGCCAGCAGCTTAGCCGGATCCAGCAATCAGCCCCAGCATTTT
>TRBD1|TRBJ1-5|TRBV6-2/TRBV6-3|few
CASSYSRRTGTGGFSNQPQHF
TGTGCCAGCAGTTACTCGAGAAGGACCGGGACAGGGGGCTTTAGCAATCAGCCCCAGCATTTT
>-|TRBJ2-5|TRBV6-2/TRBV6-3|few
CASRFRGMETQYF
TGTGCCAGCAGATTCAGGGGAATGGAGACCCAGTACTTC
>TRBD1|TRBJ2-3|TRBV6-5|few
CASSYRRTGGADTQYF
TGTGCCAGCAGTTACCGAAGGACAGGGGGGGCAGATACGCAGTATTTT
>-|TRBJ1-4|TRBV11-2|-
CASSLGRSGTTNEKLFF
TGTGCCAGCAGCTTAGGCCGGAGCGGGACAACTAATGAAAAACTGTTTTTT
>-|TRBJ1-3|TRBV11-2|few
CASSLGINTIYF
TGTGCCAGCAGCTTAGGAATAAACACCATATATTTT
>-|TRBJ2-7|TRBV7-9|-
CASSFPGPNYEQYF
TGTGCCAGCAGCTTCCCCGGGCCCAACTACGAGCAGTACTTC
>-|TRBJ2-7|TRBV7-9|few
CASSSYRQVTYEQYF
TGTGCCAGCAGCTCCTACAGACAGGTCACCTACGAGCAGTACTTC
>TRBD1|TRBJ2-6|TRBV7-2|few
CASSLGQGAGANVLTF
TGTGCCAGCAGCTTAGGACAGGGGGCAGGGGCCAACGTCCTGACTTTC
>TRBD2|TRBJ2-1|TRBV7-2|-
CASAGGSSYNEQFF
TGTGCCAGCGCGGGGGGCAGCTCCTACAATGAGCAGTTCTTC